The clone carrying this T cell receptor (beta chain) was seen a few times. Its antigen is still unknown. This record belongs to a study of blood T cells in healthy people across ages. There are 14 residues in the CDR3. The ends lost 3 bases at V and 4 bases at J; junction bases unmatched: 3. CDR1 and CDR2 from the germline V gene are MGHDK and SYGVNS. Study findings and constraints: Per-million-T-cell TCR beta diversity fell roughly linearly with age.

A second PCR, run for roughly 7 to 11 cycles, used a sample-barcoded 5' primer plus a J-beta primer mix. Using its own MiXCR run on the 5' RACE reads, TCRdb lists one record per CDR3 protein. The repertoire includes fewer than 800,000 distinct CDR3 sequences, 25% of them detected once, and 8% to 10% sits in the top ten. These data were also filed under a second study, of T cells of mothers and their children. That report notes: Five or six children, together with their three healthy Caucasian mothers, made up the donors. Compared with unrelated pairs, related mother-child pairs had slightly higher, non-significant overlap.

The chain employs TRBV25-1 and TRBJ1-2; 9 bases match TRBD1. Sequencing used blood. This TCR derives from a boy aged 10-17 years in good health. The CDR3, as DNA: TGTGCCAGCAGTGAGGGACAGGGCACCTATGGCTACACCTTC. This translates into CASSEGQGTYGYTF.